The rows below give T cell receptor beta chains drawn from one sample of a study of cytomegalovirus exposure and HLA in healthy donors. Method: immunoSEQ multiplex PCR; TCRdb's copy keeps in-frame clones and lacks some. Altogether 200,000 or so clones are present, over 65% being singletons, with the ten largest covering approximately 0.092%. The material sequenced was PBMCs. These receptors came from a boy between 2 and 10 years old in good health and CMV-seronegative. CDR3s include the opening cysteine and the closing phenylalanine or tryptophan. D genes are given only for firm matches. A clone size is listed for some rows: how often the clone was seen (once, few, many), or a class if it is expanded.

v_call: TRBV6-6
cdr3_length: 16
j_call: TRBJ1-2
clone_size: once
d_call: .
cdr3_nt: TGTGCCAGCAGTTATTCCAGAGGGTTCCGCGGCTATGGCTACACCTTC
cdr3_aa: CASSYSRGFRGYGYTF

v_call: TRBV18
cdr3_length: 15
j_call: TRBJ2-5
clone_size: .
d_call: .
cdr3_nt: TGTGCCAGCTCACCTGGCCGGAGCCTCGAAGAGACCCAGTACTTC
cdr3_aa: CASSPGRSLEETQYF

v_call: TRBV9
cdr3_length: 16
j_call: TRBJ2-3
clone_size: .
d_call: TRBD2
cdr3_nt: TGTGCCAGCAGCGTAGCTAGCGGGGGGAAGACAGATACGCAGTATTTT
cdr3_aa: CASSVASGGKTDTQYF

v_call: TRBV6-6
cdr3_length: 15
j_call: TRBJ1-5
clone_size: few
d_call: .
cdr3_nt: TGTGCCAGCAGTTACATACAGGGTATCAATCAGCCCCAGCATTTT
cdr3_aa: CASSYIQGINQPQHF

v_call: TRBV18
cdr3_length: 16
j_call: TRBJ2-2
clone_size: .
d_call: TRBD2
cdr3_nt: TGTGCCAGCTCACCGGGACTAGCGGGTAACACCGGGGAGCTGTTTTTT
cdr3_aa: CASSPGLAGNTGELFF

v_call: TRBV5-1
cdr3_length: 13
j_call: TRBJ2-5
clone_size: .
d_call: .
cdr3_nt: TGCGCCAGCAGGGAGGACTATCAAGAGACCCAGTACTTC
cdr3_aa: CASREDYQETQYF

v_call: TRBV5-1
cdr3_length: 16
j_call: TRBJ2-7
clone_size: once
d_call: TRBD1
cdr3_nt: TGCGCCAGCAGCCGAACGTCGGGACAGGGGTTCTACGAGCAGTACTTC
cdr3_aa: CASSRTSGQGFYEQYF

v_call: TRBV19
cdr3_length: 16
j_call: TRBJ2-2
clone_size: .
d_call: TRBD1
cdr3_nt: TGTGCCAGTAGTCCGAACCTATTCAGGGGGTTCGGGGAGCTGTTTTTT
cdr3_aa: CASSPNLFRGFGELFF

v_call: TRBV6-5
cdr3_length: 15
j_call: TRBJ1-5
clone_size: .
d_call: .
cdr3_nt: TGTGCCAGCAGTGCCCGAACATATAGCAATCAGCCCCAGCATTTT
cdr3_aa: CASSARTYSNQPQHF

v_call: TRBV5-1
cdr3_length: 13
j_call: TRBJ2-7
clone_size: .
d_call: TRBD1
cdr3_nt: TGCGCCAGCAGCTTAGGGGGCCTCTACGAGCAGTACTTC
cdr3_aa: CASSLGGLYEQYF

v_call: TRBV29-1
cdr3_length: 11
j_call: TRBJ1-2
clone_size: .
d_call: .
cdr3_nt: TGCAGCGTTGAGGGCCCTGGGGGCTACACCTTC
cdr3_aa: CSVEGPGGYTF

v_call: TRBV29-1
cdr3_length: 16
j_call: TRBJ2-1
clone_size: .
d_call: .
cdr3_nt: TGCAGCGTTGAAGATCGGGTGGGGGGTGTTATCAATGAGCAGTTCTTC
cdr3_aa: CSVEDRVGGVINEQFF

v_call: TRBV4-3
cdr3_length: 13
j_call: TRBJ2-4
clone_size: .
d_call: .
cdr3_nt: TGCGCCAGCAGTAGAGGACCAGGGGACATTCAGTACTTC
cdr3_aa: CASSRGPGDIQYF

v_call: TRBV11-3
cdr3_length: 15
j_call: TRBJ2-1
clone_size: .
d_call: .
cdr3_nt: TGTGCCAGCAGCCGAGGGAGGAGCTCCTACAATGAGCAGTTCTTC
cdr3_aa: CASSRGRSSYNEQFF

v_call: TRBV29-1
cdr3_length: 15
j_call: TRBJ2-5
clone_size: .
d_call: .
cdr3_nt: TGCAGCGTTGGGGACTTCCCACCCTCCGGGGAGACCCAGTACTTC
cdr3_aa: CSVGDFPPSGETQYF

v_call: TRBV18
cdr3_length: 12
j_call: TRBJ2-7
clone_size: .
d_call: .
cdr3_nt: TGTGCCAGCTCACCCCTATCCTACGAGCAGTACTTC
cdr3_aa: CASSPLSYEQYF

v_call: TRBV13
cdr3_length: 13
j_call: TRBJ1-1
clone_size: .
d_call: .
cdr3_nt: TGTGCCAGCAGCTCGGAGGGCCGCTGTGAAGCTTTCTTT
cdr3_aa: CASSSEGRCEAFF

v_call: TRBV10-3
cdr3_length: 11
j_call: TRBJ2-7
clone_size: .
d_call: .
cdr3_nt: TGTGCCATTCTCGGGGACTACGAGCAGTACTTC
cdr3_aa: CAILGDYEQYF

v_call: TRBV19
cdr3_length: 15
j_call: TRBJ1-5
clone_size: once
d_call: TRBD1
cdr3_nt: TGTGCCAGTATCTCGACAGGGTTTAGCAATCAGCCCCAGCATTTT
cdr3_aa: CASISTGFSNQPQHF

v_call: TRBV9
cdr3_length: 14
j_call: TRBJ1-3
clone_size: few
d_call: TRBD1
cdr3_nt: TGTGTCAGCAGCGCAGACAGGGTCGGAAACACCATATATTTT
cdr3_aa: CVSSADRVGNTIYF

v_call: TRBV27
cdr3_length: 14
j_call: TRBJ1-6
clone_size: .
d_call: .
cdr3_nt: TGTGCCAGCAGAGGGGCGGGAGGGAATTCACCCCTCCACTTT
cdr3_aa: CASRGAGGNSPLHF

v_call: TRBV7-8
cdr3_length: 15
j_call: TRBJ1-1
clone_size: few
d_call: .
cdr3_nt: TGTGCCAGCAGCTTAGTCGAAAGGGGTGCCACTGAAGCTTTCTTT
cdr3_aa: CASSLVERGATEAFF

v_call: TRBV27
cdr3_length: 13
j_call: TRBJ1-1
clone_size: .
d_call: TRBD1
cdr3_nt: TGTGCCAGCAGGTACAGGGGATCCACTGAAGCTTTCTTT
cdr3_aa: CASRYRGSTEAFF

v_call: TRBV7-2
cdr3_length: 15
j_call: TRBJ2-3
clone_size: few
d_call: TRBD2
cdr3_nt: TGTGCCAGCAGCTTAGAGGGCGGGAGACGGGATACGCAGTATTTT
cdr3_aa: CASSLEGGRRDTQYF

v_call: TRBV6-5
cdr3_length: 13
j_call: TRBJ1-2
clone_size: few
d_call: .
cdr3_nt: TGTGCCAGTTCGGGACAAGCTAACTATGGCTACACCTTC
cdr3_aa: CASSGQANYGYTF

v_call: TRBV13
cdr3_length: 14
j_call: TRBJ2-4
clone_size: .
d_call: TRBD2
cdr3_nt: TGTGCCAGCAGTACCGGGACTAGCAGAAACATTCAGTACTTC
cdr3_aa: CASSTGTSRNIQYF

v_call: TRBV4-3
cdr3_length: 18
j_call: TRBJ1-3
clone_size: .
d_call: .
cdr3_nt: TGCGCCAGCAGCCAAGATGATCCGGGTTCTTTCTCTGGAAACACCATATATTTT
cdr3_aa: CASSQDDPGSFSGNTIYF

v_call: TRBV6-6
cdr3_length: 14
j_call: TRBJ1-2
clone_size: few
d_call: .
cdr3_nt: TGTGCCAGCAGCTCGCTGGGGGGGGATGGTGGCTACACCTTC
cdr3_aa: CASSSLGGDGGYTF

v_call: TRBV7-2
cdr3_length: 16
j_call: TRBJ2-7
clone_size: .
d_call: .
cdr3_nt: TGTGCCAGCAGCTTACGTGGTCGAGGGGGACCCTACGAGCAGTACTTC
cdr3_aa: CASSLRGRGGPYEQYF